Listed below are T cell receptor beta chains from one sample, sequenced in a study of identical twins. A single record per CDR3 protein comes from TCRdb applying MiXCR to the 5' RACE reads. The table includes approximately 700,000 distinct CDR3 sequences, roughly 6.2% detected once. Sequenced input: naive T cells sorted from blood. Receptors originate from a man aged 18 to 30 in good health. The CDR3 runs from the conserved cysteine through the conserved F or W. A D gene is named only where the DNA matches it firmly. Clone size is not always given. Where it is, it says once, few, many or a class for expanded clones.

v_gene	j_gene	len	abundance	d_gene	CDR3aa	CDR3nt
TRBV5-1	TRBJ1-1	16	few	NA	CASSLEGGALNTEAFF	TGCGCCAGCAGCCTGGAGGGAGGGGCGCTGAACACTGAAGCTTTCTTT
TRBV15	TRBJ1-1	13	many	NA	CATSTKDGNEAFF	TGTGCCACCAGCACGAAGGACGGTAATGAAGCTTTCTTT
TRBV6-5	TRBJ1-5	17	NA	NA	CASSYTQGRLSNQPQHF	TGTGCCAGCAGTTATACCCAGGGACGCCTTAGCAATCAGCCCCAGCATTTT
TRBV20-1	TRBJ2-1	11	NA	NA	CSASPPHEQFF	TGCAGTGCTAGCCCCCCCCATGAGCAGTTCTTC
TRBV6-5	TRBJ2-7	15	few	NA	CASSYGKDGFYEQYF	TGTGCCAGCAGTTACGGGAAGGACGGATTCTACGAGCAGTACTTC
TRBV20-1	TRBJ1-5	16	few	TRBD1	CSARGRQGRTNQPQHF	TGCAGTGCTAGGGGGAGACAGGGACGTACCAATCAGCCCCAGCATTTT
TRBV4-3	TRBJ2-2	15	many	NA	CASSQAGGRAGELFF	TGCGCCAGCAGCCAAGCTGGGGGTCGCGCCGGGGAGCTGTTTTTT
TRBV19	TRBJ2-1	16	few	TRBD2	CASSIPGTSGSNEQFF	TGTGCCAGTAGTATCCCCGGGACTAGCGGGAGCAATGAGCAGTTCTTC
TRBV3-1	TRBJ2-3	15	many	TRBD2	CASSQVTGGTDTQYF	TGTGCCAGCAGCCAAGTAACGGGAGGGACAGATACGCAGTATTTT
TRBV20-1	TRBJ1-3	13	many	NA	CSARATSGNTIYF	TGCAGTGCGCGGGCTACCTCTGGAAACACCATATATTTT
TRBV27	TRBJ2-7	13	many	TRBD1	CASSPGQAYEQYF	TGTGCCAGCAGCCCCGGACAGGCCTACGAGCAGTACTTC
TRBV12-3/TRBV12-4	TRBJ2-1	17	many	TRBD1	CASSSPPDRAYYNEQFF	TGTGCCAGCAGTTCCCCCCCCGACAGGGCCTATTACAATGAGCAGTTCTTC
TRBV7-8	TRBJ1-2	13	many	NA	CASSLALEVGYTF	TGTGCCAGCAGCTTAGCGCTAGAGGTCGGCTACACCTTC
TRBV20-1	TRBJ2-2	16	many	NA	CSAMLTGTLNTGELFF	TGCAGTGCGATGTTAACCGGGACCCTGAACACCGGGGAGCTGTTTTTT
TRBV5-1	TRBJ2-1	18	many	TRBD2	CASSLASGRAVRYNEQFF	TGCGCCAGCAGCTTGGCCAGCGGGAGGGCCGTTCGCTACAATGAGCAGTTCTTC
TRBV5-1	TRBJ2-1	16	many	TRBD2	CASSVYSGGSYNEQFF	TGCGCCAGCAGCGTATATAGCGGGGGTTCCTACAATGAGCAGTTCTTC
TRBV10-1	TRBJ2-2	15	many	TRBD1	CASSEFDRGTGELFF	TGCGCCAGCAGTGAGTTCGACAGGGGCACCGGGGAGCTGTTTTTT
TRBV9	TRBJ2-3	14	few	NA	CASSVAGRSDTQYF	TGTGCCAGCAGCGTGGCGGGACGTTCAGATACGCAGTATTTT
TRBV28	TRBJ2-7	12	many	NA	CASSFGQREGYF	TGTGCCAGCAGTTTCGGACAGAGGGAAGGGTACTTC
TRBV12-3/TRBV12-4	TRBJ2-1	16	NA	TRBD2	CASSAPASGTYNEQFF	TGTGCCAGCAGCGCCCCCGCTAGCGGGACCTACAATGAGCAGTTCTTC
TRBV15	TRBJ2-7	15	many	NA	CATSRGLRDEGEQYF	TGTGCCACCAGCAGAGGACTCCGGGACGAGGGGGAGCAGTACTTC
TRBV10-3	TRBJ2-1	15	NA	TRBD1	CAISGKGAVYNEQFF	TGTGCCATCAGTGGTAAGGGGGCCGTCTACAATGAGCAGTTCTTC
TRBV27	TRBJ1-5	15	NA	NA	CASSSRRLSNQPQHF	TGTGCCAGCAGTTCACGCCGTCTTAGCAATCAGCCCCAGCATTTT
TRBV5-1	TRBJ1-1	15	many	TRBD1	CASSPDRGMGTEAFF	TGCGCCAGCAGCCCGGACAGGGGAATGGGCACTGAAGCTTTCTTT
TRBV12-3/TRBV12-4	TRBJ2-7	12	many	NA	CASTLGPGRPYF	TGTGCCAGCACCCTCGGTCCAGGTAGGCCGTACTTC
TRBV20-1	TRBJ2-3	13	few	TRBD1	CSAISGGKDTQYF	TGCAGTGCTATATCAGGGGGTAAAGATACGCAGTATTTT
TRBV11-2	TRBJ2-7	18	NA	TRBD2	CASSSRGYRLAGVGEQYF	TGTGCCAGCAGCTCCAGGGGGTATCGGCTAGCGGGAGTAGGGGAGCAGTACTTC
TRBV9	TRBJ1-2	14	many	NA	CASSVAGQNYGYTF	TGTGCCAGCAGCGTAGCCGGACAGAACTATGGCTACACCTTC
TRBV11-2	TRBJ2-2	20	NA	TRBD2	CASSLDLRVAGVSNTGELFF	TGTGCCAGCAGCTTAGATCTGAGGGTAGCGGGGGTTTCGAACACCGGGGAGCTGTTTTTT
TRBV29-1	TRBJ2-2	13	many	NA	CSALVAFTGELFF	TGCAGCGCCCTAGTCGCCTTTACCGGGGAGCTGTTTTTT
TRBV30	TRBJ2-7	13	NA	TRBD1	CAWRRTGGSEQYF	TGTGCCTGGAGACGGACAGGGGGGTCCGAGCAGTACTTC
TRBV2	TRBJ2-2	14	few	NA	CASSDRGAAGELFF	TGTGCCAGCAGTGACCGGGGGGCGGCCGGGGAGCTGTTTTTT
TRBV12-3/TRBV12-4	TRBJ2-7	18	many	NA	CASSSTLGTWIQGYEQYF	TGTGCCAGCAGTTCCACCCTCGGGACATGGATTCAAGGTTACGAGCAGTACTTC
TRBV24-1	TRBJ2-7	12	many	NA	CATSDFEGEQYF	TGTGCCACCAGTGATTTCGAAGGGGAGCAGTACTTC
TRBV9	TRBJ2-3	14	many	NA	CASSASGSTDTQYF	TGTGCCAGCAGTGCGAGCGGGAGCACAGATACGCAGTATTTT
TRBV29-1	TRBJ2-7	14	many	NA	CSVVPGSFSYEQYF	TGCAGCGTTGTACCAGGGTCCTTCTCCTACGAGCAGTACTTC
TRBV7-9	TRBJ1-5	17	NA	TRBD1	CASSLGLGQSFNQPQHF	TGTGCCAGCAGTCTCGGGCTGGGACAGAGCTTTAATCAGCCCCAGCATTTT